This is a list of T cell receptor beta chains from one sample in a study of T-cell reconstitution after alpha-beta-depleted transplantation in children. MiXCR was run by TCRdb on the PCR reads, yielding one entry per CDR3 protein. Among a few hundred thousand distinct CDR3 sequences listed, over 20% were seen once. The sequencing here drew on PBMCs, taken before TCRalphabeta/CD19-depleted stem cell transplant. The receptors were gathered from a boy in the first two years of life with Wiskott-Aldrich syndrome, due to receive a stem cell transplant. Both conserved end residues are part of each CDR3. The D gene is left open where the match is weak. The size field is filled for only some rows; it gives once, few, many or a size class.

v_gene,j_gene,d_gene,abundance,CDR3nt,CDR3aa
TRBV28,TRBJ1-1,.,.,TGTGCCAGCAGTTTAGGGGGGCCAACCCCTGAAGCTTTCTTT,CASSLGGPTPEAFF
TRBV18,TRBJ2-3,.,.,TGTGCCAGCTCATACCTCAGTTCTAGGCCCACAGATACGCAGTATTTT,CASSYLSSRPTDTQYF
TRBV10-3,TRBJ1-3,.,.,TGTGCCATCGGGGTTACGGAAGGAAACACCATATATTTT,CAIGVTEGNTIYF
TRBV20-1,TRBJ1-1,.,.,TGCAGTGCTAGAGTGGGGGGAGAACGCACTGAAGCTTTCTTT,CSARVGGERTEAFF
TRBV5-1,TRBJ2-1,TRBD2,.,TGCGCCAGCAGCTTGGCCGGCGGGAGTGGGTACAATGAGCAGTTCTTC,CASSLAGGSGYNEQFF
TRBV5-1,TRBJ2-1,TRBD2,.,TGCGCCAGCAGTTTGGTTGGCGGGAGTGATCAATACGAGCAGTTCTTC,CASSLVGGSDQYEQFF
TRBV12-3/TRBV12-4,TRBJ1-5,TRBD1,few,TGTGCCAGCAGATCCGGGACAGGGGGCAGGGGCAATCAGCCCCAGCATTTT,CASRSGTGGRGNQPQHF
TRBV5-1,TRBJ2-7,.,.,TGCGCCAGCAGCCGGGACCCCCTTTACGAGCAGTACTTC,CASSRDPLYEQYF
TRBV7-3,TRBJ2-1,.,once,TGTGCCAGCAGCTTAGGTAGGGAAAATGACCAGTTCTTC,CASSLGRENDQFF
TRBV2,TRBJ1-5,.,few,TGTGCCAGCAGTGGTGGCCAGGGCGGCAATCAGCCCCAGCATTTT,CASSGGQGGNQPQHF
TRBV2,TRBJ2-2,.,.,TGTGCCAGCAGTGAATACGAGCGCACCGGGGAGCTGTTTTTT,CASSEYERTGELFF
TRBV4-1,TRBJ2-6,.,few,TGCGCCAGCAGCCAAGATGGGGGAACCGAAACCTCTGGGGCCAACGTCCTGACTTTC,CASSQDGGTETSGANVLTF
TRBV5-1,TRBJ2-3,.,few,TGCGCCAGCAGCTATGACGAGTCCACAGATACGCAGTATTTT,CASSYDESTDTQYF
TRBV18,TRBJ1-2,.,.,TGTGCCAGCTCACCAGAAGGTTATGGCTACACCTTC,CASSPEGYGYTF
TRBV5-1,TRBJ2-3,.,few,TGCGCCAGCACACGACGGGCAGGGGATAAGGATACGCAGTATTTT,CASTRRAGDKDTQYF
TRBV7-2,TRBJ2-1,TRBD2,few,TGTGCCAGCAGCTTTCTGACTAGCCTATACAATGAGCAGTTCTTC,CASSFLTSLYNEQFF
TRBV6-1,TRBJ2-1,.,few,TGTGCCAGCAGTGCTGACTGGTCTGATGGCTACAATGAGCAGTTCTTC,CASSADWSDGYNEQFF
TRBV5-1,TRBJ2-7,.,.,TGCGCCAGCAGCTCTCGAGGGAAGGGAAGGGCTCACGAGCAGTACTTC,CASSSRGKGRAHEQYF
TRBV24-1,TRBJ2-2,TRBD1,few,TGTGCCACTGAACAGGGGAGCACCGGGGAGCTGTTTTTT,CATEQGSTGELFF
TRBV5-5,TRBJ1-2,.,few,TGTGCCAGCAGCTTGGTCAGTGGTGGCTACACCTTC,CASSLVSGGYTF
TRBV5-1,TRBJ2-1,TRBD2,.,TGCGCCAGCAGCGAAACCGGGACTAGCCTCAATGAGCAGTTCTTC,CASSETGTSLNEQFF
TRBV29-1,TRBJ2-1,.,few,TGCAGCGTTGTGGGGGTGCCCACCTCCTACAATGAGCAGTTCTTC,CSVVGVPTSYNEQFF
TRBV7-2,TRBJ2-3,TRBD2,.,TGTGCCAGCAGACCAGCAGCTAGCGGGTCCATCACAGATACGCAGTATTTT,CASRPAASGSITDTQYF
TRBV6-5,TRBJ2-7,TRBD1,.,TGTGCCAGCAGTTACCCTAGACAGGGGGCGGGGGAGCAGTACTTC,CASSYPRQGAGEQYF